This is a list of T cell receptor beta chains from one sample in a study of T cells in Graves' hyperthyroidism and ophthalmopathy. TCRdb re-analysed the multiplex PCR reads in MiXCR, keeping a single row per CDR3 protein. The sample lists 550,000 to 800,000 distinct CDR3 sequences, about a sixth seen once, with about 8.4% in the top ten. The sample taken for sequencing was blood. These receptors were obtained from a man aged 18 to 29 with Graves' hyperthyroidism. Both conserved end residues are part of each CDR3. The D gene is left open where the match is weak. Only part of the rows carry a size: once, few, many, or a class if the clone is expanded.

V gene	J gene	D gene	clone size	CDR3 DNA	CDR3 protein
TRBV12-3/TRBV12-4	TRBJ2-5	TRBD2	many	TGTGCCAGCAGCCGCCGGGTAGCGGGAGTAGAGACCCAGTACTTC	CASSRRVAGVETQYF
TRBV28	TRBJ2-7	.	many	TGTGCCAGCAGTGCCCCTGCGCGGGGCATCTACGAGCAGTACTTC	CASSAPARGIYEQYF
TRBV6-2/TRBV6-3	TRBJ2-4	.	many	TGTGCCAGCAGTCCAGGGTTCGGGACCAAAAACATTCAGTACTTC	CASSPGFGTKNIQYF
TRBV7-9	TRBJ2-7	.	.	TGTGCCAGCAGCTTAGCAGCGGCCACCTACGAGCAGTACTTC	CASSLAAATYEQYF
TRBV3-1	TRBJ2-7	.	few	TGTGCCAGCAGCCAAGACAGGGGCGGCGAGCGGTACTTC	CASSQDRGGERYF
TRBV3-1	TRBJ1-1	.	many	TGTGCCAGCAGCCAGGGGGGGACTTTCGTTCAAATTAACACTGAAGCTTTCTTT	CASSQGGTFVQINTEAFF
TRBV7-9	TRBJ2-3	TRBD2	few	TGTGCCAGCAGCTCGGGACTAACCCTTAGCACAGATACGCAGTATTTT	CASSSGLTLSTDTQYF
TRBV5-1	TRBJ2-5	.	many	TGCGCCAGCAGCGAGGGGTCAATTGGGAAGACCCAGTACTTC	CASSEGSIGKTQYF
TRBV28	TRBJ2-1	.	.	TGTGCCAGCAGTCCTCGGGACAACTACAATGAGCAGTTCTTC	CASSPRDNYNEQFF
TRBV27	TRBJ2-1	TRBD1	many	TGTGCCAGCAGCCGGACAGGGGGCGGGAGGGGTGAGCAGTTCTTC	CASSRTGGGRGEQFF